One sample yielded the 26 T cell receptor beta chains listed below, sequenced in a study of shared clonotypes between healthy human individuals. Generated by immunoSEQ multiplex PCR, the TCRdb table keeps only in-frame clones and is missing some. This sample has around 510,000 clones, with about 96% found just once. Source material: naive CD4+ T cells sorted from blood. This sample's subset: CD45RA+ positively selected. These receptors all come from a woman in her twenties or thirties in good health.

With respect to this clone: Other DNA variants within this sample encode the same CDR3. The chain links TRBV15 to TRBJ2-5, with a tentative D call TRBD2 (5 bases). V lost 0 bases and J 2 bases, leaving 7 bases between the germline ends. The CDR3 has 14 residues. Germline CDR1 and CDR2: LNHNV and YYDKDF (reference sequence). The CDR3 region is CATSRDRGQETQYF. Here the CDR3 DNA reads TGTGCCACCAGCAGAGACCGGGGTCAAGAGACCCAGTACTTC.

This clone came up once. This CDR3 is CASSLDRDYEQYF. Written as DNA, the CDR3 is TGTGCCAGCAGTCTCGACAGGGACTACGAGCAGTACTTC. The chain couples TRBV28 to TRBJ2-5; 7 bases align to TRBD1. The J call could be wrong; TRBJ2-7 is a better fit for the DNA end. Germline V gene lookup returns CDR1 MDHEN and CDR2 SYDVKM. The CDR3 spans 13 residues.

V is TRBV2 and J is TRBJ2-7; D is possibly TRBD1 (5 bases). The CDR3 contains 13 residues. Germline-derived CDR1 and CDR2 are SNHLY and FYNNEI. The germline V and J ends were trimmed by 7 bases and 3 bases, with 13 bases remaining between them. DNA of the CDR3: TGTGCCAGCACACAGCTGGGGCTCTACGAGCAGTACTTC. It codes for CASTQLGLYEQYF.

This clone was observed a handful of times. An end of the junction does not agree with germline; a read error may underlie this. CDR3 nucleotides: TGTGCCACCAGCAGAGATCGAGGTTCGGCTCCACCTCACTTC. Residues: CATSRDRGSAPPHF. The J gene is TRBJ1-2, the V gene TRBV15; D unclear. This CDR3 spans 14 amino acids. Germline V lookup: CDR1 LNHNV, CDR2 YYDKDF (reference sequence).

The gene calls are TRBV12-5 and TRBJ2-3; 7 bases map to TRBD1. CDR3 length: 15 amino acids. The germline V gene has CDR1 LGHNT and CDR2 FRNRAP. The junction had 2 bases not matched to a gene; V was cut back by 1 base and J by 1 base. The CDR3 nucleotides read TGTGCTAGTGGTTTGGGCCAGGGGGGCACAGATACGCAGTATTTT. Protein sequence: CASGLGQGGTDTQYF.

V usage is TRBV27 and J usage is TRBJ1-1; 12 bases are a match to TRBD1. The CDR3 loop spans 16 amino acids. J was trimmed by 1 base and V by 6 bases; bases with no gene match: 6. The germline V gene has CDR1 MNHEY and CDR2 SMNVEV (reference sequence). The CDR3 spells CASRGTGGGQNTEAFF. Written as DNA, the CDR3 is TGTGCCAGCAGAGGGACAGGGGGCGGCCAGAACACTGAAGCTTTCTTT.

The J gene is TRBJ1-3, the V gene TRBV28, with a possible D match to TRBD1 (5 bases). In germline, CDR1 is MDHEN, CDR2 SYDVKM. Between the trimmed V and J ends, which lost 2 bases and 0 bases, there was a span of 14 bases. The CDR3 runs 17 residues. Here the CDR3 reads CASSLRPGGSSGNTIYF. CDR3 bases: TGTGCCAGCAGTTTACGACCGGGGGGAAGCTCTGGAAACACCATATATTTT.

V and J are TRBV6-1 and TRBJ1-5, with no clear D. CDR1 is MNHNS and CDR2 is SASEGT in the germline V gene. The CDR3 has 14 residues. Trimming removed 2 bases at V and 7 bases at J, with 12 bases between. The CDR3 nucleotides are TGTGCCAGCAGTGAAATGGGGAGGAACCAGCCCCAGCATTTT. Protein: CASSEMGRNQPQHF.

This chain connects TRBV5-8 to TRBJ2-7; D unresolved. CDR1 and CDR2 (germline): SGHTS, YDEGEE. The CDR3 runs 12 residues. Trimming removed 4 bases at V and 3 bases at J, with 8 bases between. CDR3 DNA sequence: TGTGCCAGCAGCATACAGCTCTACGAGCAGTACTTC. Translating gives CASSIQLYEQYF.

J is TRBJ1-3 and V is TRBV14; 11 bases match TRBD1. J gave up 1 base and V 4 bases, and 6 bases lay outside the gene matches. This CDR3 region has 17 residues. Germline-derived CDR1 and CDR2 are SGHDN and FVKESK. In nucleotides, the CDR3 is TGTGCCAGCAGCCCGGACAGGGGGCTGAATTCTGGAAACACCATATATTTT. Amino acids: CASSPDRGLNSGNTIYF.

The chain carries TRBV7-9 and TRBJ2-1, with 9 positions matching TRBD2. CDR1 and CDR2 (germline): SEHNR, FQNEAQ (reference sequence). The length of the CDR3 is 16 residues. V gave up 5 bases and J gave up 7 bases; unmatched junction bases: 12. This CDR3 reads CASSRRTSAPWNEQFF. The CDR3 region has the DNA TGTGCCAGCAGCCGAAGGACTAGCGCACCTTGGAATGAGCAGTTCTTC.

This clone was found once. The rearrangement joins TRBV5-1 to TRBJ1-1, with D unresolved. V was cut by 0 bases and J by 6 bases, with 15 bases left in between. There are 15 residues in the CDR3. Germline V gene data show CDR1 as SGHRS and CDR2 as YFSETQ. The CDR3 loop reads CASSLDGNSISEAFF. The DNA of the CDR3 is TGCGCCAGCAGCTTGGACGGCAACAGCATCTCTGAAGCTTTCTTT.

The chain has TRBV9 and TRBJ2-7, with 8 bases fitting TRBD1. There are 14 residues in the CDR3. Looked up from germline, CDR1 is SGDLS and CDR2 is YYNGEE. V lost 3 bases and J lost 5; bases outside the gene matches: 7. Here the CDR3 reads CASSARTGLDEQYF. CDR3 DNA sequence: TGTGCCAGCAGCGCCCGGACAGGGTTGGACGAGCAGTACTTC.

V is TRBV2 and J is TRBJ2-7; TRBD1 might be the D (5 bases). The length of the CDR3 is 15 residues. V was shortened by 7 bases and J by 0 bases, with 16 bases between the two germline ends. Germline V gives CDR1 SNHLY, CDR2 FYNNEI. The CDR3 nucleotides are TGTGCCAGCATGAAAGGGGTGGGAAGCTCCTACGAGCAGTACTTC. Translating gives CASMKGVGSSYEQYF.

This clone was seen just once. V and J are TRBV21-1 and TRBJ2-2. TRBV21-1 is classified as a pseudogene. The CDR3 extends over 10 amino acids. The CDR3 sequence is CASQAGELFF. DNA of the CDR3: TGTGCCAGCCAAGCCGGGGAGCTGTTTTTT.

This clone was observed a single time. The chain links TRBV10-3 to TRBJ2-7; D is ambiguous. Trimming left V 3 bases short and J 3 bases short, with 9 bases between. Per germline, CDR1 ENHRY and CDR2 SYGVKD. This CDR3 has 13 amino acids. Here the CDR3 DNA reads TGTGCCATCAGTGAAAAGGTTATCTACGAGCAGTACTTC. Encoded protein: CAISEKVIYEQYF.

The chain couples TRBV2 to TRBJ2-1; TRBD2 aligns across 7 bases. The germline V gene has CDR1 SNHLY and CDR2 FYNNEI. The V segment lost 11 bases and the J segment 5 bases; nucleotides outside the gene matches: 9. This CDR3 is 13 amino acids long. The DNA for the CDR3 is TGTGCCGGAGCTAGCGGAGGGAACAATGAGCAGTTCTTC. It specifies CAGASGGNNEQFF. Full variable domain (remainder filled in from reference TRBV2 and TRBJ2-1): EPEVTQTPSHQVTQMGQEVILRCVPISNHLYFYWYRQILGQKVEFLVSFYNNEISEKSEIFDDQFSVERPDGSNFTLKIRSTKLEDSAMYFCAGASGGNNEQFFGPGTRLTVL.

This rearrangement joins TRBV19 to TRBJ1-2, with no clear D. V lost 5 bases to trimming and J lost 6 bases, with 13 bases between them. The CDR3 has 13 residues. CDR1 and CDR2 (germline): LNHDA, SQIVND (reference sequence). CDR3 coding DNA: TGTGCCAGTAGTCCACGCGGGGAAAATGGCTACACCTTC. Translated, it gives CASSPRGENGYTF.

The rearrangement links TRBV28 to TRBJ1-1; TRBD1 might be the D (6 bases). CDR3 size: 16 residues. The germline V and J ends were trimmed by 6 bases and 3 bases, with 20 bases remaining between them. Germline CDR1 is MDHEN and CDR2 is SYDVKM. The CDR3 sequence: CASSSPGTRRDTEAFF. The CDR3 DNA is TGTGCCAGCAGCTCCCCCGGGACACGGAGAGACACTGAAGCTTTCTTT.

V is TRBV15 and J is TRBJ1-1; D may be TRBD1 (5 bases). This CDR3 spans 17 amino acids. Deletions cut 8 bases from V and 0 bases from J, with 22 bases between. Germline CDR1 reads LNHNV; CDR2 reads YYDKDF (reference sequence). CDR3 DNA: TGTGCCACCGATAGGAAGGAGGGACCCCGCATGAACACTGAAGCTTTCTTT. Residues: CATDRKEGPRMNTEAFF.

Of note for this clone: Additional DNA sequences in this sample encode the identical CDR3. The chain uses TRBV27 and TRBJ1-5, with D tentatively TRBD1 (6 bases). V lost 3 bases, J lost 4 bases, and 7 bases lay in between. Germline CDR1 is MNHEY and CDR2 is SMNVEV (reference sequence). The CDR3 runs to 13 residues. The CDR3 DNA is TGTGCCAGCAGTTTCACAGGGAATCAGCCCCAGCATTTT. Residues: CASSFTGNQPQHF.

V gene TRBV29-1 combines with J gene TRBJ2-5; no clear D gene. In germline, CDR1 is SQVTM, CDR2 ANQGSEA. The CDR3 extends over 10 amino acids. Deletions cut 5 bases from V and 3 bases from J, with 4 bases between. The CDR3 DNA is TGCAGCGTTACGAAAGAGACCCAGTACTTC. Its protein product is CSVTKETQYF.

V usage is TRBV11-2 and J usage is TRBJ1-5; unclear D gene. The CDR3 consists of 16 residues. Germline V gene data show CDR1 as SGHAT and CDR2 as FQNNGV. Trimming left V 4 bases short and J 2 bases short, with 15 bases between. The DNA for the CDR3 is TGTGCCAGCAGCTCAGCGGGCCGAAGGGGCAATCAGCCCCAGCATTTT. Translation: CASSSAGRRGNQPQHF. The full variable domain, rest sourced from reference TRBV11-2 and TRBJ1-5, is EAGVAQSPRYKIIEKRQSVAFWCNPISGHATLYWYQQILGQGPKLLIQFQNNGVVDDSQLPKDRFSAERLKGVDSTLKIQPAKLEDSAVYLCASSSAGRRGNQPQHFGDGTRLSIL.

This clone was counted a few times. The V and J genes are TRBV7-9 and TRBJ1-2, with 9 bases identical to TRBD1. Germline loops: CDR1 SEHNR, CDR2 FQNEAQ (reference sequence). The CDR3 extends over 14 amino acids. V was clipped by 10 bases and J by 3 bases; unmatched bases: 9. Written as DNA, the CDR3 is TGTGCCACTGCCGGGACAGGGAGTTACTATGGCTACACCTTC. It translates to CATAGTGSYYGYTF.

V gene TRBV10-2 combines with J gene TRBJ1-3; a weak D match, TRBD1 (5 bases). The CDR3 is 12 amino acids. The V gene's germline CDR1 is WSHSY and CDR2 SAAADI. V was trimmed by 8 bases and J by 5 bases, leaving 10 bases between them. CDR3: CASGGVRNTIYF. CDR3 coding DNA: TGCGCCAGCGGAGGGGTCCGAAACACCATATATTTT.

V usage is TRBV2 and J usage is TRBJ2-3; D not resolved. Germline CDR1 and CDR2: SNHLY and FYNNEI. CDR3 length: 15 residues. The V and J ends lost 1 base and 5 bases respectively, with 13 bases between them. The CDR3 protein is CASSEGVVRKDTQYF. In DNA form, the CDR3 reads TGTGCCAGCAGTGAAGGGGTGGTACGTAAAGATACGCAGTATTTT. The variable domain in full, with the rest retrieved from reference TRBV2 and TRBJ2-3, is EPEVTQTPSHQVTQMGQEVILRCVPISNHLYFYWYRQILGQKVEFLVSFYNNEISEKSEIFDDQFSVERPDGSNFTLKIRSTKLEDSAMYFCASSEGVVRKDTQYFGPGTRLTVL.